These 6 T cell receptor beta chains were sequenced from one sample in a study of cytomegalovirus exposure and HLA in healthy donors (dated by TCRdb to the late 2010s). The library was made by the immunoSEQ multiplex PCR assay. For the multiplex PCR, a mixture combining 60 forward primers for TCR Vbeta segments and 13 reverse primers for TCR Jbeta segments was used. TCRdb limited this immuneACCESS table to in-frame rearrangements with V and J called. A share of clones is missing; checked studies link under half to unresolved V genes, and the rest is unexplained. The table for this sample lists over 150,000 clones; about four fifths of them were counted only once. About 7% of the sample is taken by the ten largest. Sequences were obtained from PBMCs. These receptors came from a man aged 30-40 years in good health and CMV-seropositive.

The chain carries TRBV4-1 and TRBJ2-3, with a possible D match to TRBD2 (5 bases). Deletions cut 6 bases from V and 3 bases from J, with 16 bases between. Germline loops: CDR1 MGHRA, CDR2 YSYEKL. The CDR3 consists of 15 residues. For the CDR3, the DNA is TGCGCCAGCAGATCCCCGGGGTTTCTTACAGATACGCAGTATTTT. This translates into CASRSPGFLTDTQYF.

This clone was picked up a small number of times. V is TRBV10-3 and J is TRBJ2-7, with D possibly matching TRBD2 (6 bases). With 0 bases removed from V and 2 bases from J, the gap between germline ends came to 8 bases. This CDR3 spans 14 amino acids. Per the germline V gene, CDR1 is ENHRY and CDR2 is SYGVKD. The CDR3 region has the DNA TGTGCCATCAGTGAGTCGGGGGGAACCTACGAGCAGTACTTC. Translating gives CAISESGGTYEQYF.

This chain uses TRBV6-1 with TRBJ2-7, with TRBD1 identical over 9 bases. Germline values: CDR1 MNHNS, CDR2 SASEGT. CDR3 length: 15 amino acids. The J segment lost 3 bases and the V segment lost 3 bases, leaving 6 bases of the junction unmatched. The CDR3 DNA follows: TGTGCCAGCAGTGATGCCGGGACAGGGATCTACGAGCAGTACTTC. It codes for CASSDAGTGIYEQYF.

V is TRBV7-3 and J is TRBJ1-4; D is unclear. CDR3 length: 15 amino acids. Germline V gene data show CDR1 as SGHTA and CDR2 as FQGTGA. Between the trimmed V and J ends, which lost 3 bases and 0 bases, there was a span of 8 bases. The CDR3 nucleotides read TGTGCCAGCAGCTTGGTAGCAGCAACTAATGAAAAACTGTTTTTT. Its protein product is CASSLVAATNEKLFF.

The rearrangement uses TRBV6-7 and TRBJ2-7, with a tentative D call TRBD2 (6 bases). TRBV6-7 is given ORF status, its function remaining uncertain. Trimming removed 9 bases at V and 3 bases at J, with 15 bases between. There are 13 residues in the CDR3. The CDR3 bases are TGTGCCAGAGGAGGGCTACTTGACTACGAGCAGTACTTC. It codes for CARGGLLDYEQYF.

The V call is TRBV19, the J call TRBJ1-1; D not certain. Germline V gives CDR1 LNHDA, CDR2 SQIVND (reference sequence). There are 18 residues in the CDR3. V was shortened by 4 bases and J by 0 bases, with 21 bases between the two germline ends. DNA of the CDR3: TGTGCCAGTAGTACGTTCCTCAGGATTTACTTCATGAACACTGAAGCTTTCTTT. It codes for CASSTFLRIYFMNTEAFF.